Below are 22 T cell receptor beta chains sequenced from a single sample in a study of T cell changes during pregnancy in multiple sclerosis. Clones were read by immunoSEQ multiplex PCR, and TCRdb kept only the in-frame ones, dropping some. The data hold tens of thousands of clones, with roughly 89% observed a single time. The sequences come from CD8+ T cells from peripheral blood mononuclear cells, collected in the second trimester of pregnancy. The origin of the receptors is a female donor with multiple sclerosis, enrolled in a pregnancy study.

The gene calls are TRBV5-4 and TRBJ2-7, with D unresolved. CDR3 size: 12 residues. Trimming took 3 bases from V and 4 from J, leaving 8 bases between them. The germline V gene encodes CDR1 SGHNT and CDR2 YYREEE (reference sequence). The CDR3 spells CASSSTGYEQYF. The CDR3 nucleotides read TGTGCCAGCAGCTCTACCGGGTACGAGCAGTACTTC.

The chain recombines TRBV7-6 with TRBJ1-2, with a tentative D call TRBD1 (5 bases). Trimming shortened V by 5 bases and J by 3 bases, and 13 bases separated the two germline ends. This CDR3 has 14 amino acids. The germline V gene has CDR1 SGHVS and CDR2 FNYEAQ. The CDR3 protein is CASSPPRDHYGYTF. As DNA, the CDR3 is TGTGCCAGCAGCCCGCCCAGGGATCACTATGGCTACACCTTC.

This clone was seen a single time. The chain links TRBV9 to TRBJ1-3; D call uncertain. Looked up from germline, CDR1 is SGDLS and CDR2 is YYNGEE. V was cut by 4 bases and J by 1 base, with 6 bases left in between. The CDR3 runs to 13 residues. The CDR3 nucleotides are TGTGCCAGCAGCCCGGGATCTGGAAACACCATATATTTT. Protein: CASSPGSGNTIYF.

The chain has TRBV6-5 and TRBJ2-1; TRBD2 aligns across 12 bases. J gave up 6 bases and V 3 bases, and 3 bases lay outside the gene matches. The CDR3 runs to 15 residues. Germline values: CDR1 MNHEY, CDR2 SVGAGI. The CDR3 coding sequence is TGTGCCAGCAGTTATTGGACTAGCGGGACCAATGAGCAGTTCTTC. Its translation: CASSYWTSGTNEQFF.

Here the CDR3 reads CASSLGLYGELFF. CDR3 bases: TGTGCCAGCAGCTTAGGCCTCTACGGGGAGCTGTTTTTT. The V call is TRBV7-8, the J call TRBJ2-2; D ambiguous. The CDR3 is 13 amino acids. Germline-derived CDR1 and CDR2 are SGHVS and FQNEAQ. With 1 base removed from V and 7 bases from J, the gap between germline ends came to 7 bases.

V and J are TRBV19 and TRBJ1-1; 8 bases agree with TRBD1. The CDR3 is made up of 14 amino acids. V lost 6 bases and J lost 1; bases outside the gene matches: 4. Germline assignment: CDR1 LNHDA and CDR2 SQIVND (reference sequence). The CDR3 loop reads CASSWTGRNTEAFF. The CDR3 DNA is TGTGCCAGTAGCTGGACAGGGCGGAACACTGAAGCTTTCTTT.

This clone has a single count. This chain joins TRBV27 and TRBJ1-2; 8 bases are shared with TRBD1. CDR1 MNHEY and CDR2 SMNVEV come from the germline V gene (reference sequence). The V segment lost 4 bases and the J segment 3 bases; nucleotides outside the gene matches: 4. The CDR3 is 14 amino acids. CDR3: CASSSETGDYGYTF. CDR3 nucleotides: TGTGCCAGCAGTTCTGAGACAGGGGACTATGGCTACACCTTC.

This clone was seen just once. Here the CDR3 DNA reads TGCGCCAGCAGCCCGGACACAGGGTACACAGATACGCAGTATTTT. As protein: CASSPDTGYTDTQYF. The V call is TRBV5-1, the J call TRBJ2-3; maybe TRBD1 (6 bases). This CDR3 spans 15 amino acids. V was cut by 4 bases and J by 2 bases, with 14 bases left in between. Germline values: CDR1 SGHRS, CDR2 YFSETQ.

This sequence joins TRBV16 and TRBJ2-3, with 11 bases fitting TRBD2. Germline loops: CDR1 KGHSY, CDR2 FQNENV. The CDR3 totals 18 residues. V gave up 2 bases and J gave up 3 bases; unmatched junction bases: 10. In nucleotides, the CDR3 is TGTGCCAGCAGCCAACTTCTTAGCGGGAGGGCCTCGACAGATACGCAGTATTTT. Translation: CASSQLLSGRASTDTQYF.

The V gene is TRBV7-6, the J gene TRBJ1-3; D possibly corresponds to TRBD1 (6 bases). Trimming shortened V by 5 bases and J by 4 bases, and 15 bases separated the two germline ends. Germline CDR1 is SGHVS and CDR2 is FNYEAQ. The CDR3 totals 15 residues. CDR3 DNA sequence: TGTGCCAGCAGCCGTGACAGGAATACGGGAAACACCATATATTTT. The encoded protein is CASSRDRNTGNTIYF. The variable domain in full, completed from reference TRBV7-6 and TRBJ1-3, reads GAGVSQSPRYKVTKRGQDVALRCDPISGHVSLYWYRQALGQGPEFLTYFNYEAQQDKSGLPNDRFSAERPEGSISTLTIQRTEQRDSAMYRCASSRDRNTGNTIYFGEGSWLTVV.

The chain has TRBV4-2 and TRBJ2-3, with TRBD2 matching over 7 bases. Germline-derived CDR1 and CDR2 are LGHNA and YNFKEQ. The CDR3 has 16 residues. After removal of 0 bases from V and 2 bases from J, the junction contained 5 bases not matched to a gene. CDR3 bases: TGTGCCAGCAGCCAAGATCTACTAGCGATCACAGATACGCAGTATTTT. This gives the protein CASSQDLLAITDTQYF.

Here the CDR3 reads CASSSGQVGAEAFF. As DNA, the CDR3 is TGTGCCAGCAGCTCCGGACAGGTAGGCGCTGAAGCTTTCTTT. V is TRBV7-6 and J is TRBJ1-1, with 7 bases aligning to TRBD1. The CDR3 is made up of 14 amino acids. Germline CDR1 and CDR2: SGHVS and FNYEAQ. With V trimmed by 4 bases and J by 6 bases, 8 bases remained unmatched.

The chain couples TRBV7-9 to TRBJ1-5, with no clear D. Looked up from germline, CDR1 is SEHNR and CDR2 is FQNEAQ (reference sequence). Between the trimmed V and J ends, which lost 3 bases and 4 bases, there was a span of 7 bases. This CDR3 spans 13 amino acids. Here the CDR3 reads CASSFSGNQPQHF. CDR3 bases: TGTGCCAGCAGCTTTTCCGGGAATCAGCCCCAGCATTTT.

The chain is built from TRBV4-1 and TRBJ2-7; 7 positions agree with TRBD2. The germline CDR1 and CDR2 sequences are MGHRA and YSYEKL. J was trimmed by 4 bases and V by 0 bases; bases with no gene match: 6. This CDR3 is 15 amino acids long. CDR3 residues: CASSQDIPSGYEQYF. CDR3 sequence (DNA): TGCGCCAGCAGCCAAGATATACCTAGCGGATACGAGCAGTACTTC.

This clone showed up just once. The chain couples TRBV7-9 to TRBJ2-3; 9 positions agree with TRBD2. Germline trimming cut 1 base from V and 4 bases from J; bases unmatched to any gene: 3. Germline CDR1 and CDR2: SEHNR and FQNEAQ (reference sequence). The CDR3 is made up of 15 amino acids. The CDR3 region has the DNA TGTGCCAGCAGCTTAGTTAGCGGGAGTCCAGATACGCAGTATTTT. Protein: CASSLVSGSPDTQYF.

The chain is built from TRBV4-1 and TRBJ2-3; weak D call: TRBD1 (6 bases). Trimming stripped 1 base from V and 2 bases from J, with 10 bases between. Germline CDR1 reads MGHRA; CDR2 reads YSYEKL. This CDR3 region has 15 residues. CDR3 sequence: CASSQVMGATDTQYF. The CDR3 bases are TGCGCCAGCAGCCAAGTGATGGGGGCCACAGATACGCAGTATTTT.

The chain joins TRBV27 to TRBJ1-2, with D possibly being TRBD1 (6 bases). The V end lost 5 bases, the J end lost 6 bases, and 19 bases lay between the germline ends. Germline CDR1 MNHEY, CDR2 SMNVEV (reference sequence). The CDR3 extends over 15 amino acids. The CDR3 DNA sequence: TGTGCCAGCAGTCCAATCCCAGGGGACACACATGGCTACACCTTC. Its translation: CASSPIPGDTHGYTF.

As for this clone: The same CDR3 also results from other DNA sequences found in this sample. The V call is TRBV27, the J call TRBJ1-1, with TRBD1 identical over 8 bases. The V gene end was trimmed by 2 bases and the J gene end by 1 base; junction bases not matched to a gene: 0. The germline CDR1 and CDR2 sequences are MNHEY and SMNVEV (reference sequence). The CDR3 sequence is 14 residues long. The CDR3 reads CASSLGQGNTEAFF. The CDR3 DNA reads as TGTGCCAGCAGTTTAGGACAGGGGAACACTGAAGCTTTCTTT.

The chain employs TRBV27 and TRBJ2-1, with 8 bases identical to TRBD2. Germline lookup yields CDR1 MNHEY and CDR2 SMNVEV (reference sequence). V lost 5 bases and J lost 1; bases outside the gene matches: 4. The CDR3 consists of 15 residues. The CDR3 loop reads CASSLAGGSYNEQFF. In DNA form, the CDR3 reads TGTGCCAGCAGTCTCGCGGGAGGATCCTACAATGAGCAGTTCTTC.

The rearrangement joins TRBV7-3 to TRBJ2-1; 14 positions agree with TRBD2. Germline CDR1 SGHTA, CDR2 FQGTGA. CDR3 length: 14 residues. The junction had 8 bases not matched to a gene; V was cut back by 5 bases and J by 14 bases. DNA for the CDR3: TGTGCCAGCAGCCCTGGACTAGCGGGGGGACGGAAGTTCTTC. Translated, it gives CASSPGLAGGRKFF. Full variable domain (rest looked up from reference TRBV7-3 and TRBJ2-1): GAGVSQTPSNKVTEKGKYVELRCDPISGHTALYWYRQSLGQGPEFLIYFQGTGAADDSGLPNDRFFAVRPEGSVSTLKIQRTERGDSAVYLCASSPGLAGGRKFFGPGTRLTVL.

This rearrangement joins TRBV6-5 to TRBJ1-2, with 8 nucleotides matching TRBD1. J was trimmed by 5 bases and V by 2 bases; bases with no gene match: 10. Germline V gene sequence: CDR1 MNHEY, CDR2 SVGAGI. This CDR3 is built from 16 residues. CDR3 DNA: TGTGCCAGCAGTTACGTAACAGGGGGGTCTGGATATGGCTACACCTTC. Its protein is CASSYVTGGSGYGYTF.

Comments on this clone: The sample has other DNA sequences that encode this CDR3 too. The V call is TRBV6-6, the J call TRBJ1-5, with D unclear. From germline, CDR1 is MNHNY and CDR2 SVGAGI (reference sequence). Deletions cut 2 bases from V and 3 bases from J, with 2 bases between. The CDR3 loop spans 12 amino acids. This chain's CDR3 is CASSYLNQPQHF. The DNA for the CDR3 is TGTGCCAGCAGTTACCTCAATCAGCCCCAGCATTTT.